This TCR beta chain derives from a study of blood T cell repertoires in COVID-19. Overall study: The origin of the acute and convalescent COVID-19 samples was the United States, Italy and Spain. The analysed material was cDNA or gDNA that came from T cells, B-cell-depleted T cells, or PBMCs.

How the authors handled the data: Estimation of nucleated cell counts was performed using reference gene primer amplification. Sequencing used immunoSEQ multiplex PCR; TCRdb keeps in-frame clones, though not all of them. The D gene and trimming were derived from the DNA, and the V and J assignments and clone size from that table. The table has about 130,000 clones, 70% to 85% seen once. This clone was seen only once. The sequence was collected from a woman in her fifties or sixties with acute or convalescent COVID-19. Sequencing used peripheral blood.

The CDR3 spells CASKGAGGPNEQFF. As DNA, the CDR3 is TGTGCCAGCAAAGGCGCGGGGGGGCCGAATGAGCAGTTCTTC. The rearrangement links TRBV2 to TRBJ2-1; TRBD2 agrees at 9 bases. CDR1 is SNHLY and CDR2 is FYNNEI in the germline V gene. Trimming cost V 7 bases and J 7 bases; bases outside gene matches: 8. This CDR3 region has 14 residues.